This T cell receptor (beta chain) was sequenced for a study of blood T cell repertoires in COVID-19. Across the whole study: The United States, Italy and Spain were the sources of the acute and convalescent COVID-19 samples. PBMCs, B-cell-depleted T cells, or T cells were the source of the cDNA or gDNA that made up the material.

Authors' processing steps: Reference gene primer amplification yielded estimated nucleated cell counts. The table came from immunoSEQ multiplex PCR; TCRdb's copy has only in-frame clones and leaves some out. V and J calls and clone size come straight from that table; D and trimming were deduced from the DNA. This table has 100,000 to 150,000 clones, approximately 80% appearing once. In germline, CDR1 is GTSNPN, CDR2 SVGIG (reference sequence). V dropped 4 bases and J dropped 0 bases, with 10 bases sitting between them. CDR3 size: 13 residues. This clone was recorded many times. Other DNA sequences within the sample encode an identical CDR3.

This chain uses TRBV30 with TRBJ2-7; possibly TRBD1 for D (6 bases). The sequence was obtained from a human donor in a cohort sampled during active COVID-19. Sequenced input: peripheral blood. DNA for the CDR3: TGTGCCTGGACTCAGGGGAGCTCCTACGAGCAGTACTTC. It yields the protein CAWTQGSSYEQYF.